The T cell receptor beta chain under discussion was sequenced for a study of spatial heterogeneity in lung cancer. Overall study: Unique TCR and UMI combinations averaged more than ten appearances each in raw reads.

Notes on this clonotype: Its antigen is as yet unknown.

Broader study findings: Among blood samples, ubiquitous expanded tumor TCRs appeared more at resection than at follow-up.

This CDR3 comprises 15 residues. Trimming removed 4 bases from V and 2 bases from J, with 12 bases in between. Germline assignment: CDR1 SGHRS and CDR2 YFSETQ. Unique molecular identifiers, one per molecule, were present on every TCR cDNA molecule. TCRdb itself ran the 5' RACE reads through MiXCR, one entry per CDR3 protein. The sample lists about 85,000 distinct CDR3 sequences, about 20% occurring once. This sample's time point: sample taken at primary tumor resection. TCRs were sequenced from unsorted whole RNA of tumor, nontumor lung or PBMC. The donors, around 72 patients with untreated early-stage non-small cell lung cancer, provided the samples.

This chain joins TRBV5-1 and TRBJ2-2; tentative D call: TRBD2 (5 bases). This material consisted of PBMCs, taken at surgery. The sequence was obtained from a male donor with early-stage non-small cell lung cancer. Here the CDR3 reads CASSPTGTNTGELFF. The DNA of the CDR3 is TGCGCCAGCAGCCCCACGGGAACCAACACCGGGGAGCTGTTTTTT.